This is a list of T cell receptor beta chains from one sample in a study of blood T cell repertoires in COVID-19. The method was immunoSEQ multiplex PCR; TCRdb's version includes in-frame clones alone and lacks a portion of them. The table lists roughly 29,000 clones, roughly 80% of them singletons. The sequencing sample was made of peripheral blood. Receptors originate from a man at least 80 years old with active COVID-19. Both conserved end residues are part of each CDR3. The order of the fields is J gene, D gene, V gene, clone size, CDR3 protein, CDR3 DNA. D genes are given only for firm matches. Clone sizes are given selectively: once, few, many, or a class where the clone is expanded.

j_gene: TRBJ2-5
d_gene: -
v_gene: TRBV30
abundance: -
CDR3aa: CAWSVLNQETQYF
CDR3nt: TGTGCCTGGAGTGTACTAAACCAAGAGACCCAGTACTTC

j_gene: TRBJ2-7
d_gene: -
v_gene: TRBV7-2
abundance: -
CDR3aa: CASSASRYEQYF
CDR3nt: TGTGCCAGCAGCGCAAGCCGCTACGAGCAGTACTTC

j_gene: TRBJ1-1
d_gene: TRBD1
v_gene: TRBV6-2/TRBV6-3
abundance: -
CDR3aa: CASSQQGAGNTEAFF
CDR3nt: TGTGCCAGCAGTCAACAGGGGGCGGGGAACACTGAAGCTTTCTTT

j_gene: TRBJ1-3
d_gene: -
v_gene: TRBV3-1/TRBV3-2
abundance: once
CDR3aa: CASSQDPGAGNTIYF
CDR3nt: TGTGCCAGCAGCCAAGATCCGGGGGCTGGAAACACCATATATTTT

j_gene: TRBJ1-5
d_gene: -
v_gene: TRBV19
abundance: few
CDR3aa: CASSIEGRIGNQPQHF
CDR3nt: TGTGCCAGTAGTATAGAAGGGAGAATTGGCAATCAGCCCCAGCATTTT

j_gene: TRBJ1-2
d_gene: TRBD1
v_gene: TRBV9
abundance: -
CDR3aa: CASSVGQGGGYTF
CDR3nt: TGTGCCAGCAGCGTGGGACAGGGTGGTGGCTACACCTTC

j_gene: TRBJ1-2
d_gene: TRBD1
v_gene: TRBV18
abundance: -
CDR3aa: CASSPGQGGGYTF
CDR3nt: TGTGCCAGCTCTCCAGGACAGGGGGGAGGCTACACCTTC

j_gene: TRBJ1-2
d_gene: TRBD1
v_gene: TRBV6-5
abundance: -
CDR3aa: CASSRTGGNYGYTF
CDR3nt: TGTGCCAGCAGTCGTACAGGGGGCAACTATGGCTACACCTTC

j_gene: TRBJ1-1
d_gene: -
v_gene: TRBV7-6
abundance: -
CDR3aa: CASSRNVGSTEAFF
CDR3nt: TGTGCCAGCAGCCGCAATGTAGGGAGCACTGAAGCTTTCTTT

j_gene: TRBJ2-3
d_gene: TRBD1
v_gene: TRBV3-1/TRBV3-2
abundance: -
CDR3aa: CASSHLGGSGTDTQYF
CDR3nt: TGTGCCAGCAGCCATTTAGGGGGCTCCGGCACAGATACGCAGTATTTT

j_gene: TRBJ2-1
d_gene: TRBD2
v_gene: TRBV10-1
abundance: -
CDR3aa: CASTGVAGGLPSSSYNEQFF
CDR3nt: TGCGCCAGCACCGGAGTAGCGGGGGGCCTCCCCTCCAGCTCCTACAATGAGCAGTTCTTC

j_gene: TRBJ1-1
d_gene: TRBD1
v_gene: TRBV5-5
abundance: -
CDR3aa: CASSSGQGGINTEAFF
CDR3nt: TGTGCCAGCAGCTCTGGACAGGGGGGTATAAACACTGAAGCTTTCTTT

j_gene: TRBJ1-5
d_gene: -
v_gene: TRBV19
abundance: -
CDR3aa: CASSLARQALSNQPQHF
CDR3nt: TGTGCCAGTAGTCTAGCACGACAGGCCCTTAGCAATCAGCCCCAGCATTTT

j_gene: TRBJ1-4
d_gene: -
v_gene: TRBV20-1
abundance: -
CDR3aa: CSAGGEKLFF
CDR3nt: TGCAGTGCCGGGGGTGAAAAACTGTTTTTT

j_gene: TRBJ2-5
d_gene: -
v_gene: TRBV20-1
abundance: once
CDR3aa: CSASLWDLGETQYF
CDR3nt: TGCAGTGCTAGTCTATGGGACTTGGGGGAGACCCAGTACTTC

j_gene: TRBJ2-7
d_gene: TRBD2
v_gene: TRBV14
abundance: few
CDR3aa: CASSQEIWSGGGKQYF
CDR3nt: TGTGCCAGCAGCCAAGAGATTTGGTCGGGAGGGGGAAAGCAGTACTTC

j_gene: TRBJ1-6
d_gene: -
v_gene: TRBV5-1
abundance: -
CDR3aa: CASSEGVVGSSPLHF
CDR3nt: TGCGCCAGCAGCGAGGGAGTAGTAGGAAGCTCACCCCTCCACTTT

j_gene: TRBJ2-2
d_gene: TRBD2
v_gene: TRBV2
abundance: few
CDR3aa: CASSAISGGLNTGELFF
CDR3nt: TGTGCCAGCAGTGCTATAAGCGGGGGGCTGAACACCGGGGAGCTGTTTTTT

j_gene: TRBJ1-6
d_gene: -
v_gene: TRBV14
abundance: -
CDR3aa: CASRPGGGALHF
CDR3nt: TGTGCCAGCAGACCAGGCGGGGGGGCCCTCCACTTT

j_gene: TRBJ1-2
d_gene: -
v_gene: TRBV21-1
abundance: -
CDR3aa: CAPAGGRRARLGYTF
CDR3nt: TGTGCCCCGGCTGGGGGCCGCAGGGCGCGCTTGGGCTACACCTTC

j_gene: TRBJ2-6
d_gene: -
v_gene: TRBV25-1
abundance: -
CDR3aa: CASSETTRVAGANVLTF
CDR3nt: TGTGCCAGCAGTGAAACTACCAGGGTCGCCGGGGCCAACGTCCTGACTTTC

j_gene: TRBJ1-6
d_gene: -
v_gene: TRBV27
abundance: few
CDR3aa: CASSFLRTAYNSPLHF
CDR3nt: TGTGCCAGCAGTTTTTTGAGGACAGCCTATAATTCACCCCTCCACTTT

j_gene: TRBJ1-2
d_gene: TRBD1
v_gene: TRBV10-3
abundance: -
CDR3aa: CAISEILQGARNYGYTF
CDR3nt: TGTGCCATCAGTGAGATCCTTCAGGGGGCCAGAAACTATGGCTACACCTTC

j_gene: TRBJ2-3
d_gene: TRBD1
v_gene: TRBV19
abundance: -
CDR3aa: CASKGQKTDTQYF
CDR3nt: TGTGCCAGTAAGGGACAGAAGACAGATACGCAGTATTTT

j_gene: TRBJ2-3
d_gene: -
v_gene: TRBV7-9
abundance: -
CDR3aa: CASSSSTVITDTQYF
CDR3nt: TGTGCCAGCAGCTCTTCGACAGTGATCACAGATACGCAGTATTTT

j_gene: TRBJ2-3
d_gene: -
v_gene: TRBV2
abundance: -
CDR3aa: CASSELDADTQYF
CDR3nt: TGTGCCAGCAGTGAACTAGATGCAGATACGCAGTATTTT

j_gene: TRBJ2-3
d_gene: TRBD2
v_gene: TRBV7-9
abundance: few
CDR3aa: CASSSLAGGTQFNTDTQYF
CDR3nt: TGTGCCAGCAGCTCCCTAGCGGGGGGCACTCAATTTAACACAGATACGCAGTATTTT

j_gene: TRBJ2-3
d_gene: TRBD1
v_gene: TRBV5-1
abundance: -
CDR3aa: CASSLGDRGTDTQYF
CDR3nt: TGCGCCAGCAGCTTGGGGGACAGGGGAACAGATACGCAGTATTTT

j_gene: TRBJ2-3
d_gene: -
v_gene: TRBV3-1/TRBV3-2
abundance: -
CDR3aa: CASSPGGGASDTQYF
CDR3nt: TGTGCCAGCAGTCCCGGAGGGGGCGCATCAGATACGCAGTATTTT

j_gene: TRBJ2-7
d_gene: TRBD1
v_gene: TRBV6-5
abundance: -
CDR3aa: CASRGTGENEQYF
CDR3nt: TGTGCCAGCAGGGGGACAGGAGAAAACGAGCAGTACTTC

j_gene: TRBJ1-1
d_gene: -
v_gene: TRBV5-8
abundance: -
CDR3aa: CASSLLPRGTEAFF
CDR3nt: TGTGCCAGCAGCTTACTCCCTCGGGGCACTGAAGCTTTCTTT

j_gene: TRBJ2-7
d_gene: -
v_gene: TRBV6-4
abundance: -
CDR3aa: CASSATHRTYEQYF
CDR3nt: TGTGCCAGCAGTGCGACCCACAGGACCTACGAGCAGTACTTC

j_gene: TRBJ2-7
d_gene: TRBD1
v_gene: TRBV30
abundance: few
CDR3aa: CAWSARQGSRHEQYF
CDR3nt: TGTGCCTGGAGTGCGCGACAGGGTTCGCGCCACGAGCAGTACTTC

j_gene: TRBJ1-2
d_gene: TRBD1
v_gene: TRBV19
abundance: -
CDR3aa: CASSRPDRLFGYTF
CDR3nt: TGTGCCAGTAGTAGGCCGGACAGGCTGTTTGGCTACACCTTC

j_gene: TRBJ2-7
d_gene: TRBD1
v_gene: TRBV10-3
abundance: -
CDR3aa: CASATGQGLSYEQYF
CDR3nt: TGTGCCAGCGCGACAGGACAGGGTTTATCCTACGAGCAGTACTTC

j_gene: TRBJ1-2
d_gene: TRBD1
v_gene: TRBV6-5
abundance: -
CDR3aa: CASSPGQGASYGYTF
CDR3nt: TGTGCCAGCAGTCCGGGACAGGGGGCGTCCTATGGCTACACCTTC

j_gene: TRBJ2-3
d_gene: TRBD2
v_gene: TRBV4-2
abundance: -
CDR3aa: CASSQEYSGGEDTQYF
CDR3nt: TGTGCCAGCAGCCAAGAATACAGCGGGGGTGAAGATACGCAGTATTTT

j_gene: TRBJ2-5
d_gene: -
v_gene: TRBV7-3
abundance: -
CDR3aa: CASSLDRAGETQYF
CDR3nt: TGTGCCAGCAGCTTAGATCGCGCCGGGGAGACCCAGTACTTC

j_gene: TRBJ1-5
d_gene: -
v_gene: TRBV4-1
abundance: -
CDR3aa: CASSQEGGTRQPQHF
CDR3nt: TGCGCCAGCAGCCAAGAGGGAGGGACACGTCAGCCCCAGCATTTT

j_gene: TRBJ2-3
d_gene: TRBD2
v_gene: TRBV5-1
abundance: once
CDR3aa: CASSLGASGATDTQYF
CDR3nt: TGCGCCAGCAGCTTGGGGGCTAGCGGGGCCACAGATACGCAGTATTTT

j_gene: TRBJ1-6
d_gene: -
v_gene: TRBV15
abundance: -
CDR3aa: CATSRDHLGTESPLHF
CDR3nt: TGTGCCACCAGCAGAGATCACCTAGGCACGGAATCACCCCTCCACTTT

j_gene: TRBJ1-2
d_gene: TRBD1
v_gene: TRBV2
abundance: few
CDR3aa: CASSDRTGSDYGYTF
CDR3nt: TGTGCCAGCAGCGACCGGACAGGGAGCGACTATGGCTACACCTTC

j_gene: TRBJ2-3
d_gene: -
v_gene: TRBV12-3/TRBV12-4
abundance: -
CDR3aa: CASSFLGDTQYF
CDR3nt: TGTGCCAGCAGTTTCCTAGGAGATACGCAGTATTTT

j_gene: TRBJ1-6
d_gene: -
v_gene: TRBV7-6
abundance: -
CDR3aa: CASSAGSSPLHF
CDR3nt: TGTGCCAGCAGCGCAGGGTCTTCACCCCTCCACTTT

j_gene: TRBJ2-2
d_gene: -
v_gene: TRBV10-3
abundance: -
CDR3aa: CAISDETGLNTGELFF
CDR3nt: TGTGCCATCAGTGACGAGACAGGCCTGAACACCGGGGAGCTGTTTTTT

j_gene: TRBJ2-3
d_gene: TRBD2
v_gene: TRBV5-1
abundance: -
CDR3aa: CASTRLAGTDTQYF
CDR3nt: TGCGCCAGCACCCGACTAGCAGGCACAGATACGCAGTATTTT

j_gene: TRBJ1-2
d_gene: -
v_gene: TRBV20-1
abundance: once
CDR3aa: CSASMGTSQPGYTF
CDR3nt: TGCAGTGCTAGTATGGGCACCTCCCAACCCGGCTACACCTTC

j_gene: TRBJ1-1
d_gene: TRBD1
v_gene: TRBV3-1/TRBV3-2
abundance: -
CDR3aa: CASSQERGRVNTEAFF
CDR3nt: TGTGCCAGCAGCCAAGAGAGGGGGCGGGTGAACACTGAAGCTTTCTTT

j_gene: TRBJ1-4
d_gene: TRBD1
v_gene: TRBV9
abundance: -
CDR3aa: CASSVDQGAGEKLFF
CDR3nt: TGTGCCAGCAGCGTAGATCAGGGGGCGGGTGAAAAACTGTTTTTT

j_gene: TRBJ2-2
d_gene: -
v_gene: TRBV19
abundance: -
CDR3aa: CASSTRIRGYTGELFF
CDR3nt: TGTGCCAGTAGTACTAGGATTCGGGGTTACACCGGGGAGCTGTTTTTT

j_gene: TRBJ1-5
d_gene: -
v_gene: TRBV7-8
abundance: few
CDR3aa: CASSLFGQPQHF
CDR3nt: TGTGCCAGCAGCTTATTCGGTCAGCCCCAGCATTTT

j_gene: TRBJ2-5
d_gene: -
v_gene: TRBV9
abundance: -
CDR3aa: CASSVGSLAQETQYF
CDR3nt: TGTGCCAGCAGCGTAGGCTCCCTAGCGCAAGAGACCCAGTACTTC

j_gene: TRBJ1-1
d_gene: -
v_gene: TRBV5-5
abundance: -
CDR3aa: CASSLELDRIMNTEAFF
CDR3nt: TGTGCCAGCAGCTTAGAGTTGGACAGAATTATGAACACTGAAGCTTTCTTT